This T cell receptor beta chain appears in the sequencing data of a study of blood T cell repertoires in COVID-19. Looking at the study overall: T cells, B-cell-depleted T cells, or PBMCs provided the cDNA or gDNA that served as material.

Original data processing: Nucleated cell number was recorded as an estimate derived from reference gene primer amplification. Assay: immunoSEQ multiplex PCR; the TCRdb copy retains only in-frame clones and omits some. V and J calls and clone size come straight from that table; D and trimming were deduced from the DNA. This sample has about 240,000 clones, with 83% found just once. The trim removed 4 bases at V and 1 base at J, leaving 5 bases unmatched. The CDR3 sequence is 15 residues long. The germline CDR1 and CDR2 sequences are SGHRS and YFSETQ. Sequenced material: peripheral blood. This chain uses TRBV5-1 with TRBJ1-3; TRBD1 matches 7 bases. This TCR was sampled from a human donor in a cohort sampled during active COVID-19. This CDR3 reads CASSAQGFSGNTIYF. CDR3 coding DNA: TGCGCCAGCAGCGCACAGGGGTTTTCTGGAAACACCATATATTTT.